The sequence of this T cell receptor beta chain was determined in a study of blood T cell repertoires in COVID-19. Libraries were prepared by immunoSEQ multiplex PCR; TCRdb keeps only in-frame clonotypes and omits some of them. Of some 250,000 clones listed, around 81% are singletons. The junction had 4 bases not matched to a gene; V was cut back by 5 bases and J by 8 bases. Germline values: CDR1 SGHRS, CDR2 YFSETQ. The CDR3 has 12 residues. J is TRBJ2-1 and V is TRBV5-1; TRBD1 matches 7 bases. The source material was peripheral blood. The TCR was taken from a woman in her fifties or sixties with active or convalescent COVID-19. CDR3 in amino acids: CASSEQGYEQFF. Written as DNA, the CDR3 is TGCGCCAGCAGTGAACAGGGGTATGAGCAGTTCTTC.